The 10 T cell receptor beta chains reported below all come from one sample, sequenced in a study of blood T cell repertoires in COVID-19. Clones were sequenced by immunoSEQ multiplex PCR, and TCRdb holds only the in-frame ones, with some missing. Among 50,000 to 65,000 clones, 84% were seen once, and the ten largest hold 16%. Sequencing was carried out using peripheral blood. The receptors shown here come from a man in his 60s with COVID-19, enrolled during active disease.

This clone was counted a single time. This chain uses TRBV5-6 with TRBJ1-2; 8 bases line up with TRBD1. The CDR3 has 12 amino acids. Germline lookup yields CDR1 SGHDT and CDR2 YYEEEE. Trimming took 5 bases from V and 14 from J; bases not matched to a gene: 11. In DNA, the CDR3 is TGTGCCAGCAGTTTATGGACAGGGACAAGGACCTTC. Amino acid sequence: CASSLWTGTRTF.

This rearrangement joins TRBV4-2 to TRBJ2-2, with 15 bases that match TRBD2. The CDR3 runs 21 residues. With 0 bases clipped from V and 5 bases from J, the junction kept 13 bases outside the gene matches. Per germline, CDR1 LGHNA and CDR2 YNFKEQ. The DNA of the CDR3 is TGTGCCAGCAGCCAAGATCAGGCCCCAAGGACTAGCGGGGGGGGTACCGGGGAGCTGTTTTTT. This encodes CASSQDQAPRTSGGGTGELFF.

The genes are TRBV29-1 and TRBJ2-1, with TRBD1 identical over 7 bases. Per germline, CDR1 SQVTM and CDR2 ANQGSEA. The CDR3 loop spans 14 amino acids. V trimming: 2 bases; J trimming: 6 bases; junction bases outside the gene matches: 7. CDR3: CSVETQGLANEQFF. The CDR3, as DNA: TGCAGCGTTGAAACACAGGGGTTAGCCAATGAGCAGTTCTTC.

The chain combines TRBV5-1 with TRBJ1-2, with D uncertain. The V and J ends lost 3 bases and 2 bases respectively, with 11 bases between them. Germline CDR1 SGHRS, CDR2 YFSETQ. The CDR3 contains 14 residues. CDR3 in DNA: TGCGCCAGCAGCTCCGATAGTCGAAACTATGGCTACACCTTC. It specifies CASSSDSRNYGYTF.

This sequence joins TRBV28 and TRBJ1-1; D might be TRBD1 (5 bases). The V gene lost 4 bases and the J gene lost 2 bases, with 14 bases spanning the gap. Germline CDR1 and CDR2: MDHEN and SYDVKM. The CDR3 contains 15 residues. CDR3 DNA: TGTGCCAGCAGTTCGGCAGGGAGGGAAAACACTGAAGCTTTCTTT. This gives the protein CASSSAGRENTEAFF.

This clone has just a few counts. This chain links TRBV19 with TRBJ2-1; weak D call: TRBD2 (7 bases). The CDR3 contains 19 residues. CDR1 and CDR2 from the germline V gene are LNHDA and SQIVND (reference sequence). V was shortened by 3 bases and J by 1 base, with 22 bases between the two germline ends. As DNA, the CDR3 is TGTGCCAGTAGTATCGGTGGGGGGGCTCTGGGACCGTCCTACAATGAGCAGTTCTTC. Translated, it gives CASSIGGGALGPSYNEQFF. Drawing the rest from reference TRBV19 and TRBJ2-1, the complete variable domain is DGGITQSPKYLFRKEGQNVTLSCEQNLNHDAMYWYRQDPGQGLRLIYYSQIVNDFQKGDIAEGYSVSREKKESFPLTVTSAQKNPTAFYLCASSIGGGALGPSYNEQFFGPGTRLTVL.

The chain links TRBV6-5 to TRBJ1-6, with 8 bases matching TRBD1. The CDR3 spans 13 residues. Losses at the gene ends were 6 bases for V and 9 bases for J; bases not matched to a gene: 4. The germline V gene encodes CDR1 MNHEY and CDR2 SVGAGI. The CDR3 DNA sequence: TGTGCCAGCAGGCCAGGGGGCTCTTCACCCCTCCACTTT. Amino acid sequence: CASRPGGSSPLHF.

J is TRBJ2-3 and V is TRBV5-5; TRBD1 might be the D (6 bases). V lost 3 bases, J lost 4 bases, and 18 bases lay in between. CDR1 and CDR2 from the germline V gene are SGHKS and YYEKEE (reference sequence). The CDR3 is 16 amino acids. This CDR3 is CASSSNRDPSADTQYF. DNA for the CDR3: TGTGCCAGCAGCTCAAACAGGGATCCCTCGGCAGATACGCAGTATTTT.

V is TRBV7-9 and J is TRBJ1-5; D uncertain. Germline lookup yields CDR1 SEHNR and CDR2 FQNEAQ (reference sequence). This CDR3 region has 13 residues. V shed 8 bases and J shed 4 bases, with 12 bases lying between them. The CDR3 nucleotides read TGTGCCAGCGGGAGGGATGGAAATCAGCCCCAGCATTTT. As protein: CASGRDGNQPQHF. Together with reference TRBV7-9 and TRBJ1-5, the CDR3 gives the full variable domain: DTGVSQNPRHKITKRGQNVTFRCDPISEHNRLYWYRQTLGQGPEFLTYFQNEAQLEKSRLLSDRFSAERPKGSFSTLEIQRTEQGDSAMYLCASGRDGNQPQHFGDGTRLSIL.

This sequence joins TRBV3-1 (or the pseudogene TRBV3-2) and TRBJ2-1; TRBD2 aligns across 11 bases. The CDR3 spans 16 residues. V trimming: 4 bases; J trimming: 8 bases; junction bases outside the gene matches: 10. Germline V lookup: CDR1 LGHDT, CDR2 YNNKEL (reference sequence). As DNA, the CDR3 is TGTGCCAGCAGCCGGACTAGCGGGTTGGGTTTGGATGAGCAGTTCTTC. Translating it yields CASSRTSGLGLDEQFF.